The next 20 T cell receptor beta chains were all read from a single sample in a study of identical twins. TCRdb itself ran the 5' RACE reads through MiXCR, one entry per CDR3 protein. The sample includes approximately 680,000 distinct CDR3 sequences, just over 7% of them seen just once. These data are also associated with another study on yellow fever vaccine responses in identical twins.

What was sequenced was PBMCs. The receptors were sampled from a woman in her late teens or twenties in good health.

The chain employs TRBV20-1 and TRBJ2-3, with D tentatively TRBD2 (6 bases). Per the germline V gene, CDR1 is DFQATT and CDR2 is SNEGSKA (reference sequence). This CDR3 has 13 residues. Trimming removed 2 bases at V and 5 bases at J, with 11 bases between. The CDR3 protein is CSARSGEEDTQYF. CDR3 nucleotide sequence: TGCAGTGCTAGATCGGGGGAAGAAGATACGCAGTATTTT.

The sample holds many counts of this clonotype. J is TRBJ2-1 and V is TRBV24-1; 10 positions match TRBD2. The CDR3 runs 17 residues. The germline V gene has CDR1 KGHDR and CDR2 SFDVKD. J gave up 3 bases and V 7 bases, and 11 bases lay outside the gene matches. The CDR3 is CATSPGTSVLHYNEQFF. CDR3 in DNA: TGTGCCACCAGCCCTGGGACTAGCGTATTACACTACAATGAGCAGTTCTTC.

This clonotype was counted a few times. The V and J genes are TRBV10-3 and TRBJ2-7; 11 nucleotides agree with TRBD1. The V segment lost 6 bases and the J segment 7 bases; nucleotides outside the gene matches: 8. There are 14 residues in the CDR3. The germline gives CDR1 ENHRY, CDR2 SYGVKD. The CDR3 nucleotides read TGTGCCATCAGCCCGGACAGGGGGCGATGGGAGCAGTACTTC. It codes for CAISPDRGRWEQYF.

This chain joins TRBV7-3 and TRBJ1-3, with a tentative D call TRBD1 (5 bases). V was trimmed by 4 bases and J by 0 bases, leaving 22 bases between them. In germline, CDR1 is SGHTA, CDR2 FQGTGA. The CDR3 extends over 19 amino acids. CDR3 DNA sequence: TGTGCCAGCAGCTCGTACCCGACAGCGCTATTGCTCTCTGGAAACACCATATATTTT. Encoded protein: CASSSYPTALLLSGNTIYF.

This clonotype showed up many times. This chain uses TRBV29-1 with TRBJ1-4; D perhaps matches TRBD1 (5 bases). Germline assignment: CDR1 SQVTM and CDR2 ANQGSEA. The CDR3 has 11 amino acids. Deletions cut 4 bases from V and 7 bases from J, with 7 bases between. In DNA form, the CDR3 reads TGCAGCGTTGGTCAGGGTGAAAAACTGTTTTTT. It yields the protein CSVGQGEKLFF.

This clonotype was detected only a few times. V is TRBV6-5 and J is TRBJ2-1; D unresolved. This CDR3 has 11 amino acids. The germline V gene has CDR1 MNHEY and CDR2 SVGAGI. The V end lost 5 bases, the J end lost 7 bases, and 6 bases lay between the germline ends. This chain's CDR3 is CASSEMNEQFF. The CDR3 nucleotides are TGTGCCAGCAGTGAAATGAATGAGCAGTTCTTC.

V usage is TRBV12-3 or TRBV12-4 and J usage is TRBJ2-1; D is undetermined. This CDR3 has 13 amino acids. Trimming took 2 bases from V and 10 from J, leaving 12 bases between them. Here the CDR3 DNA reads TGTGCCAGCAGTTTAAATTTTGGGTACGAGCAGTTCTTC. Its protein product is CASSLNFGYEQFF.

This clonotype has a count of ten or more. The chain has TRBV6-5 and TRBJ2-3; the D gene is possibly TRBD1 (5 bases). The germline V gene has CDR1 MNHEY and CDR2 SVGAGI. The V end was cut by 3 bases, the J end by 1 base, with 11 bases between. CDR3 length: 15 amino acids. The CDR3 nucleotides are TGTGCCAGCAGTTATGGGGCTTGGGGCACAGATACGCAGTATTTT. Its translation is CASSYGAWGTDTQYF.

This clonotype was observed a few times. The rearrangement links TRBV21-1 to TRBJ1-4. TRBV21-1 is flagged as a pseudogene. This CDR3 spans 15 amino acids. The CDR3 DNA reads as TGTGCCAGCAGCAAAATAACGGCAACTAATGAAAAACTGTTTTTT. Translating gives CASSKITATNEKLFF.

This clonotype came up many times. This chain's CDR3 is CASSFDQRGVTDTQYF. DNA for the CDR3: TGTGCCAGCAGTTTTGACCAGCGGGGGGTAACAGATACGCAGTATTTT. The rearrangement links TRBV6-2 or TRBV6-3 to TRBJ2-3, with 9 nucleotides matching TRBD2. Germline values: CDR1 MNHEY, CDR2 SVGEGT. Trimming took 4 bases from V and 3 from J; bases not matched to a gene: 8. CDR3 size: 16 residues.

This clonotype was detected ten times or more. The chain employs TRBV29-1 and TRBJ2-1; 7 nucleotides line up with TRBD2. Germline V gene lookup returns CDR1 SQVTM and CDR2 ANQGSEA. J lost 0 bases, V lost 5 bases, and 7 bases had no gene match. This CDR3 comprises 15 residues. The CDR3 DNA reads as TGCAGCGTTCCCATCGGGACTACCTCCTACAATGAGCAGTTCTTC. Residues: CSVPIGTTSYNEQFF.

This clonotype has a count of ten or more. The CDR3 DNA reads TGTGCCAGCATATTAGAGTGGGGCGACACTAAGTTCTTC. It yields the protein CASILEWGDTKFF. The chain is built from TRBV2 and TRBJ2-1; a weak D match, TRBD1 (5 bases). Trimming took off 7 bases at V and 14 bases at J, with 21 bases between the two ends. Germline V gene data show CDR1 as SNHLY and CDR2 as FYNNEI. This CDR3 is built from 13 residues. The variable domain in full, with the rest retrieved from reference TRBV2 and TRBJ2-1, is EPEVTQTPSHQVTQMGQEVILRCVPISNHLYFYWYRQILGQKVEFLVSFYNNEISEKSEIFDDQFSVERPDGSNFTLKIRSTKLEDSAMYFCASILEWGDTKFFGPGTRLTVL.

The rearrangement joins TRBV28 to TRBJ2-6; 8 positions match TRBD1. V trimming: 5 bases; J trimming: 7 bases; junction bases outside the gene matches: 7. Germline V gene data show CDR1 as MDHEN and CDR2 as SYDVKM. This CDR3 is 15 amino acids long. For the CDR3, the DNA is TGTGCCAGCAGTAACGGACAGGGAGGTGCCAACGTCCTGACTTTC. Translation gives CASSNGQGGANVLTF.

This sequence joins TRBV3-1 and TRBJ2-4; no definite D call. The CDR3 runs 15 residues. Trimming shortened V by 0 bases and J by 1 base, and 7 bases separated the two germline ends. Per the germline V gene, CDR1 is LGHDT and CDR2 is YNNKEL (reference sequence). The CDR3 spells CASSQDRAAKNIQYF. The CDR3 nucleotides are TGTGCCAGCAGCCAAGATAGGGCCGCCAAAAACATTCAGTACTTC.

This clonotype turned up a few times. The rearrangement uses TRBV20-1 and TRBJ2-1, with D perhaps matching TRBD1 (6 bases). Trimming removed 3 bases at V and 0 bases at J, with 9 bases between. CDR1 is DFQATT, CDR2 SNEGSKA, per germline (reference sequence). The CDR3 extends over 14 amino acids. The CDR3 DNA reads as TGCAGTGCTAGCGACAGGAGCTCCTACAATGAGCAGTTCTTC. It translates to CSASDRSSYNEQFF.

The genes are TRBV24-1 and TRBJ2-1, with a weak D call TRBD2 (6 bases). The CDR3 extends over 17 amino acids. CDR1 is KGHDR, CDR2 SFDVKD, per germline. Trimming removed 5 bases at V and 3 bases at J, with 19 bases between. The CDR3, as DNA: TGTGCCACCAGTGGTAAGGCGGAGGGCCAGGGCTACAATGAGCAGTTCTTC. Translated, it gives CATSGKAEGQGYNEQFF.

This chain joins TRBV5-1 and TRBJ2-2; 7 bases match TRBD1. Germline CDR1 is SGHRS and CDR2 is YFSETQ. The trim removed 3 bases at V and 7 bases at J, leaving 9 bases unmatched. The CDR3 sequence is 15 residues long. Written as DNA, the CDR3 is TGCGCCAGCAGCTCACAAGAGACAGGGATCGGGGAGCTGTTTTTT. This translates into CASSSQETGIGELFF.

The chain combines TRBV20-1 with TRBJ2-3, with 10 bases aligning to TRBD2. The CDR3 is made up of 16 amino acids. The germline V gene encodes CDR1 DFQATT and CDR2 SNEGSKA (reference sequence). Trimming removed 1 base from V and 1 base from J; junction bases left unmatched: 5. CDR3 in DNA: TGCAGTGCTAGAGGAGAGCGGGGGGGGGGCACAGATACGCAGTATTTT. It specifies CSARGERGGGTDTQYF.

This clonotype has just a few counts. V is TRBV7-6 and J is TRBJ2-7, with D possibly being TRBD1 (7 bases). Germline CDR1 is SGHVS and CDR2 is FNYEAQ. The germline V and J ends were trimmed by 2 bases and 3 bases, with 26 bases remaining between them. The CDR3 contains 19 residues. The CDR3: CASSLSTRAQGKSFYEQYV. In DNA, the CDR3 is TGTGCCAGCAGCTTATCGACTAGGGCACAGGGGAAGAGTTTCTACGAGCAGTACGTC.

This clonotype was seen ten or more times. The genes are TRBV12-3 or TRBV12-4 and TRBJ2-5; D gene unclear. This CDR3 comprises 14 residues. V was clipped by 6 bases and J by 2 bases, with 13 bases between them. The CDR3 sequence: CASSLGEVQETQYF. The DNA for the CDR3 is TGTGCCAGCAGCCTCGGAGAAGTACAAGAGACCCAGTACTTC.